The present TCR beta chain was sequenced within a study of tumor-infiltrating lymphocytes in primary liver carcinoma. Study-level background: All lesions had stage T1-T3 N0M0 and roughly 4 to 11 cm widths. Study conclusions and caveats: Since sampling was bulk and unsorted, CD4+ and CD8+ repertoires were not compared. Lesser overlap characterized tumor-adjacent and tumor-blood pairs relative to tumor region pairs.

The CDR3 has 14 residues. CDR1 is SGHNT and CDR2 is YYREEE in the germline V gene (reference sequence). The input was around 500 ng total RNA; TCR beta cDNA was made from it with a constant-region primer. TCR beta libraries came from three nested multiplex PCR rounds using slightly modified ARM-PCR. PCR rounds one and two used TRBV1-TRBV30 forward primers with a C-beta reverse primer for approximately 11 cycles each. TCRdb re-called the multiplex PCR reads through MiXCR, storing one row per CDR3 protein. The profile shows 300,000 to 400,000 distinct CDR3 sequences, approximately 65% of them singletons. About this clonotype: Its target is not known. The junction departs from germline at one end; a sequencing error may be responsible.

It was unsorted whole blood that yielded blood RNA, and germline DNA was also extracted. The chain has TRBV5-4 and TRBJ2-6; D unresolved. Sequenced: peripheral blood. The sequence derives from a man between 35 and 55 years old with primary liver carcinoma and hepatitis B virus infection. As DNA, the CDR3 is TGTGCCAGCAGCTCCCTGGCTGGGGTCAACGTCCTGACTTTC. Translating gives CASSSLAGVNVLTF.